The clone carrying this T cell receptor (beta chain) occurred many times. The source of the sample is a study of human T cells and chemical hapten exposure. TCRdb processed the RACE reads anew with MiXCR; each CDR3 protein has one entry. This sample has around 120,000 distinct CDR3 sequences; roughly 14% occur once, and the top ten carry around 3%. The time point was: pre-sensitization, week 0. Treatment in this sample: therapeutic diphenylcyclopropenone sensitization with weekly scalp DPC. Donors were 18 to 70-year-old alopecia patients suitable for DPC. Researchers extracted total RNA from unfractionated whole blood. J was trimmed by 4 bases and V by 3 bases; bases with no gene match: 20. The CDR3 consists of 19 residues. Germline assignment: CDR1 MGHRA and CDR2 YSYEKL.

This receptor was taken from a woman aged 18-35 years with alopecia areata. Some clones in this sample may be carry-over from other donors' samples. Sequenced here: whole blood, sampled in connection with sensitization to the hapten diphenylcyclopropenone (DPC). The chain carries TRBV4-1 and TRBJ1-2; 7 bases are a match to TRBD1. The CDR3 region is CASSQGPGTAGKKVYGYTF. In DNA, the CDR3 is TGCGCCAGCAGCCAGGGTCCTGGGACAGCGGGGAAGAAGGTCTATGGCTACACCTTC.